This T cell receptor (beta chain) was identified in a study of patients and donors after allogeneic stem cell transplantation. Per germline, CDR1 MGHRA and CDR2 YSYEKL. The CDR3 has 15 amino acids. Trimming at V came to 6 bases and at J to 4 bases, leaving 12 bases not matched to a gene. A single record per CDR3 protein comes from TCRdb applying MiXCR to the RT-PCR reads. The data hold 150,000 to 200,000 distinct CDR3 sequences, with 24% observed a single time. The chain uses TRBV4-1 and TRBJ2-7, with TRBD2 matching over 7 bases. The sequenced sample consisted of blood, either unsorted or a sorted T cell fraction (not recorded which). This receptor was identified in a human donor who was either an allogeneic HSCT recipient or a stem cell or donor lymphocyte infusion donor (not recorded which). It is not recorded whose cells these are; they may come from a transplant donor. CDR3 coding DNA: TGCGCCAGCAGGGCTAGCGGAGGAGGGATATACGAGCAGTACTTC. Protein sequence: CASRASGGGIYEQYF.